Listed below are T cell receptor beta chains from one sample, sequenced in a study of T cell responses to AZD1222 COVID-19 vaccine. Data came from immunoSEQ multiplex PCR; TCRdb stores just in-frame clones and leaves some out. The sample includes just under 150,000 clones, 85% to 90% of them seen just once. The specimen comprised peripheral blood, sampled 28 days after the second AZD1222 dose. Every receptor here comes from an adult who received the AZD1222 COVID-19 vaccine. Each CDR3 is given with its conserved first and last residue. The D gene is left open where the match is weak. Expanded clones get a size class; other rows say once, few or many, or leave the size out.

j_call clone_size v_call d_call cdr3_nt cdr3_aa
TRBJ2-7 . TRBV3-1/TRBV3-2 . TGTGCCAGCAGCCAGCTGAACACAGGGCGCTACGAGCAGTACTTC CASSQLNTGRYEQYF
TRBJ1-2 . TRBV3-1/TRBV3-2 . TGTGCCAGCAGCCCCCGGTCCAGCCTCTATGGCTACACCTTC CASSPRSSLYGYTF
TRBJ1-2 . TRBV7-6 . TGTGCCAGCAGCTCCCCCTCTGAGGGGGGGCTTGGCTACACCTTC CASSSPSEGGLGYTF
TRBJ2-2 . TRBV29-1 TRBD2 TGCAGCGTTCTCATAGCGGGGGCGAACACCGGGGAGCTGTTTTTT CSVLIAGANTGELFF
TRBJ2-7 . TRBV4-2 . TGTGCCAGCAGCCAAGTAGCGTCACAGACCTACGAGCAGTACTTC CASSQVASQTYEQYF
TRBJ2-1 . TRBV2 TRBD2 TGTGCCAGCAGTCTCAGCGGGGGGGCCTACAATGAGCAGTTCTTC CASSLSGGAYNEQFF
TRBJ1-2 . TRBV6-5 . TGTGCCAGCAGTTACCATTCTAGCAGGGACACCTATGGCTACACCTTC CASSYHSSRDTYGYTF
TRBJ2-3 few TRBV12-5 . TGTGCTAGTGGTTTGTCGGCGTTCACAGATACGCAGTATTTT CASGLSAFTDTQYF
TRBJ2-3 . TRBV2 TRBD1 TGTGCCAGCAGCGGACAGGGAACAGATACGCAGTATTTT CASSGQGTDTQYF
TRBJ2-7 . TRBV12-3/TRBV12-4 . TGTGCCAGCACCCTTGGTCTGATAGGGGAGCAGTACTTC CASTLGLIGEQYF
TRBJ1-6 . TRBV27 . TGTGCCAGCAGTTTATACGGGGGCGAATCACCCCTCCACTTT CASSLYGGESPLHF
TRBJ1-5 . TRBV24-1 . TGTGCCACCAGTGATACCAGTGGACCAACCCAGCATTTT CATSDTSGPTQHF
TRBJ2-2 once TRBV11-2 TRBD1 TGTGCCAGCAGCTCGACAGGGGGCGATAAAGGCGGGGAGCTGTTTTTT CASSSTGGDKGGELFF
TRBJ1-2 . TRBV4-2 . TGTGCCAGCAGCCAAGATAAAGCTGGCTATGGCTACACCTTC CASSQDKAGYGYTF
TRBJ2-3 . TRBV30 TRBD2 TGTGCCTGGAGCTCGGGGCGCCGGGGGGGCACAGATACGCAGTATTTT CAWSSGRRGGTDTQYF
TRBJ1-2 . TRBV2 . TGTGCCAGCAGTGAAAAGGTATCAGGGCCGTTGTATGGCTACACCTTC CASSEKVSGPLYGYTF
TRBJ1-4 once TRBV30 . TGTGCCTGGAGTACTATCCGAGAGGGACTGTTTTTT CAWSTIREGLFF
TRBJ1-2 . TRBV14 . TGTGCCAGCAGCCAAGGGGCGGAGGGGCCCTATGGCTACACCTTC CASSQGAEGPYGYTF
TRBJ2-1 . TRBV19 TRBD2 TGTGCCAGTAGTATAGGCGGGACTAGCGGGAACTATGAGCAGTTCTTC CASSIGGTSGNYEQFF
TRBJ1-2 . TRBV3-1/TRBV3-2 . TGTGCCAGCAGCCAAGCGGGGGCAGGTAGCTATGGCTACACCTTC CASSQAGAGSYGYTF
TRBJ2-7 . TRBV6-5 . TGTGCCAGCAGTTACAGGGGCCTCCGCGAGCAGTACTTC CASSYRGLREQYF
TRBJ1-6 few TRBV7-9 TRBD1 TGTGCCAGCAGCTCTACAGGGGCACAGTCACCCCTCCACTTT CASSSTGAQSPLHF
TRBJ1-1 few TRBV5-6 . TGTGCCAGCAGCCCCACAGGGTTGCAGGGAGCTTTCTTT CASSPTGLQGAFF
TRBJ1-2 . TRBV6-6 . TGTGCCAGCAGTCCAGGTTCTCGGTTCACCACGGGAGGGGCTAACTATGGCTACACCTTC CASSPGSRFTTGGANYGYTF
TRBJ2-7 once TRBV2 TRBD1 TGTGCCAGCAAGACAGGGGTCTACTACGAGCAGTACTTC CASKTGVYYEQYF
TRBJ2-7 . TRBV13 TRBD1 TGTGCCAGCAGCCCACGGGACAGGGACTACGAGCAGTACTTC CASSPRDRDYEQYF
TRBJ1-6 . TRBV6-5 TRBD1 TGTGCCAGCAGGCAACAGGGGAGCAATTCACCCCTCCACTTT CASRQQGSNSPLHF
TRBJ1-1 few TRBV28 TRBD1 TGTGCCAGCAGTTCCATCCGGGACAGTACTAACACTGAAGCTTTCTTT CASSSIRDSTNTEAFF
TRBJ1-6 . TRBV19 . TGTGCCAGTAGCCGGACAGCGGCAAATAATTCACCCCTCCACTTT CASSRTAANNSPLHF
TRBJ1-1 . TRBV6-5 . TGTGCCAGCAGTCGTATCCCCACTGGCGCTGAAGCTTTCTTT CASSRIPTGAEAFF
TRBJ1-5 . TRBV6-1 . TGTGCCAGCAGTGAAGTTGGGGGTCTGAGCAATCAGCCCCAGCATTTT CASSEVGGLSNQPQHF
TRBJ1-1 . TRBV7-9 . TGTGCCAGCAGCTTATTTGTTGGAGTGAACACTGAAGCTTTCTTT CASSLFVGVNTEAFF
TRBJ2-7 . TRBV6-5 TRBD2 TGTGCCAGTGCAGCGGGAGGGAGATCCTACGAGCAGTACTTC CASAAGGRSYEQYF
TRBJ1-6 few TRBV5-1 . TGCGCCAGCAGCTCGGGGGGGGGACCCTCCTATAATTCACCCCTCCACTTT CASSSGGGPSYNSPLHF
TRBJ1-5 . TRBV4-1 TRBD1 TGCGCCAGCAGCCAAGGAGTCAGGGGGCCCCCGGGCGAGCCCCAGCATTTT CASSQGVRGPPGEPQHF
TRBJ2-7 . TRBV30 . TGTGCCTGGAGTGAGGCAGGGCCTTCCTACGAGCAGTACTTC CAWSEAGPSYEQYF
TRBJ1-5 . TRBV12-3/TRBV12-4 . TGTGCCAGCAGTACTTACATTGGGCCCCAGCATTTT CASSTYIGPQHF
TRBJ1-1 . TRBV6-4 TRBD1 TGTGCCAGCAGTGACTCGACAGGGGCCGGGGGCACTGAAGCTTTCTTT CASSDSTGAGGTEAFF